The entry below gives a single T cell receptor (beta chain) sequence along with its context. This specimen comes from a study of cytomegalovirus exposure and HLA in healthy donors. PCR employed 60 Vbeta and 13 Jbeta primers. The method was immunoSEQ multiplex PCR; TCRdb's version includes in-frame clones alone and lacks a portion of them. The table has approximately 110,000 clones, about 81% seen once. This CDR3 is 12 amino acids long. Germline CDR1 is LNHDA and CDR2 is SQIVND (reference sequence). V was trimmed by 3 bases and J by 5 bases, leaving 8 bases between them. The source of this sequence is a woman between 25 and 40 years old in good health and CMV-seronegative. Sample: PBMCs. V gene TRBV19 combines with J gene TRBJ2-7, with D maybe TRBD2 (5 bases). This CDR3 is CASSMDGNEQYF. As DNA, the CDR3 is TGTGCCAGTAGTATGGACGGGAACGAGCAGTACTTC.